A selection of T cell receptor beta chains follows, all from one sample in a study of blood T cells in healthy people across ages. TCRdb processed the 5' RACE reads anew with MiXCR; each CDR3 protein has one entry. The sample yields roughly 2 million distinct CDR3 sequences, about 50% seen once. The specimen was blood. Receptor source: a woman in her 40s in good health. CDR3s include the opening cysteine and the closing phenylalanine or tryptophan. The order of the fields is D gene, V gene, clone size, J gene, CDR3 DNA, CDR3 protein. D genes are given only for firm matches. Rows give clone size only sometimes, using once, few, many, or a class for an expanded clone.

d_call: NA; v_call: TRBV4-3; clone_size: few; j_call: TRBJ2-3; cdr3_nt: TGCGCCAGCAGCCAGAATCCGGGGGGCACAGATACGCAGTATTTT; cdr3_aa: CASSQNPGGTDTQYF
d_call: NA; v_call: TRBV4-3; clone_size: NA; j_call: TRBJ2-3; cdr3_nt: TGCGCCAGCAGCCAAGATCGGCGTACAATGTCGACAGATACGCAGTATTTT; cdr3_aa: CASSQDRRTMSTDTQYF
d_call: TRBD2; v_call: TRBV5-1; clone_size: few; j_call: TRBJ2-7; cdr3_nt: TGCGCCAGCAGCTCCCAACTTAGCGGGGGCGCCACAACCTACGAGCAGTACTTC; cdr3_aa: CASSSQLSGGATTYEQYF
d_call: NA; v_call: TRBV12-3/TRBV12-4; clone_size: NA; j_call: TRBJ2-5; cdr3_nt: TGTGCCAGCAGTTTATGGGAAATGGGAGAGACCCAGTACTTC; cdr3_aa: CASSLWEMGETQYF
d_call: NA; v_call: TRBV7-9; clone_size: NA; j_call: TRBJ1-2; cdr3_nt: TGTGCCAGCAGCCCCGGGGGTGTCACTGGCGGCTACACCTTC; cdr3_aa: CASSPGGVTGGYTF
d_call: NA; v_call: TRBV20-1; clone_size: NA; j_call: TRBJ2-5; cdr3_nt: TGCAGTGCTAATCAAGCCGGGCAGCAAGAGACCCAGTACTTC; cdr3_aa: CSANQAGQQETQYF
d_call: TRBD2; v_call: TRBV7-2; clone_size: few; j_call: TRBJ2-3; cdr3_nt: TGTGCCAGCAGCTTGCGCGGGGGGGTAGATACGCAGTATTTT; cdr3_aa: CASSLRGGVDTQYF
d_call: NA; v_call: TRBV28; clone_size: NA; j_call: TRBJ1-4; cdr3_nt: TGTGCCAGCAGTTTGTTGGAGGGAAGTGAGGGAAATGAAAAACTGTTTTTT; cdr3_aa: CASSLLEGSEGNEKLFF
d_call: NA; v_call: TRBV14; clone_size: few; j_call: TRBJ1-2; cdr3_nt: TGTGCCAGCAGCCAAACATCAGGACTTGGAACCTATGGCTACACCTTC; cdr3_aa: CASSQTSGLGTYGYTF
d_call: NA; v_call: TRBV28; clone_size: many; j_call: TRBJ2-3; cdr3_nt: TGTGCCAGCAGTTCCCTCACAGATACGCAGTATTTT; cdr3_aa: CASSSLTDTQYF
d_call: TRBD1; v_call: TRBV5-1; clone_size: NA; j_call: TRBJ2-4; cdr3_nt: TGCGCCAGCAGCTTGGGGGACAGGGGAACCAAAAACATTCAGTACTTC; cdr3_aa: CASSLGDRGTKNIQYF
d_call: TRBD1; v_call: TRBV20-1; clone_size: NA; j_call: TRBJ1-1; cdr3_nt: TGCAGTGCTAGTCCTGGGACAGCCCTCACTGAAGCTTTCTTT; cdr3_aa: CSASPGTALTEAFF
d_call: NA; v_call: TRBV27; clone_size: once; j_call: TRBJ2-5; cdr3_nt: TGTGCCAGCAGTTTAACAGGTGGTCTAGGCGGGGAGACCCAGTACTTC; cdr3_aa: CASSLTGGLGGETQYF
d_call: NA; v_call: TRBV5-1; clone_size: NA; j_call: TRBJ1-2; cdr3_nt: TGCGCCAGCAGCTTTGACGGACAGAAAAACTATGGCTACACCTTC; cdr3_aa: CASSFDGQKNYGYTF
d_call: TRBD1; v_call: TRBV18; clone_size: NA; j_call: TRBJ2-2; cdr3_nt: TGTGCCAGCTCACCACTCGAAGGGGGCGGCGGGGAGCTGTTTTTT; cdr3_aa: CASSPLEGGGGELFF
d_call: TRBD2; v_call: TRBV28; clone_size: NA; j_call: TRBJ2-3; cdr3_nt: TGTGCCAGCAGTAAAACTAAGACTAGCGGGGGGACCACAGATACGCAGTATTTT; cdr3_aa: CASSKTKTSGGTTDTQYF
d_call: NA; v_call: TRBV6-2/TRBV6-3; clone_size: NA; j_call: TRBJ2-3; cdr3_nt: TGTGCCAGCAGACCCTCTAGCGCAGGTACGCAGTATTTT; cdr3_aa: CASRPSSAGTQYF